This T cell receptor beta chain was sequenced during a study of T-cell reconstitution after alpha-beta-depleted transplantation in children. The V gene's germline CDR1 is MDHEN and CDR2 SYDVKM. With 8 bases removed from V and 5 bases from J, the gap between germline ends came to 16 bases. The CDR3 extends over 14 amino acids. This clonotype was found many times. Unique molecular identifiers were used to barcode this TCRbeta library. TCRdb re-called the PCR reads through MiXCR, storing one row per CDR3 protein. Of about 690,000 distinct CDR3 sequences in the sample, 16% were seen once. The clonotype comes from a human donor who donated a stem cell graft to a child with acute myeloid leukemia. The material sequenced was PBMCs from the stem cell graft donor, taken from the stem cell graft. The V gene is TRBV28, the J gene TRBJ1-5; possibly TRBD1 for D (6 bases). The CDR3 is CASLIQQGYQPQHF. CDR3 coding DNA: TGTGCCAGCCTAATACAACAGGGTTATCAGCCCCAGCATTTT.